This TCR beta chain was sequenced in a study of vaccination effects on CD4 cells after COVID-19. ViraFEST used viral peptide pools to expand antigen-specific CD4+ T cells before sequencing. Culture proceeded for approximately nine days, and CD4+ T cells were then isolated. The cohort was immunized with two doses of either the BNT162b2 or mRNA-1273 vaccine. This CDR3 is built from 14 residues. Germline V lookup: CDR1 MNHEY, CDR2 SVGAGI. V lost 7 bases and J 8 bases, leaving 20 bases between the germline ends. Sequenced by immunoSEQ multiplex PCR; TCRdb stores in-frame clones only, minus some. The profile covers 25,000 or so clones, with around 70% appearing a single time and 7% to 9.5% taken by the ten largest. On this clone: What it binds is not known.

The receptor's source is a human donor who received a COVID-19 vaccine. The sample in question was CD4+ T cells from PBMCs cultured with SARS-CoV-2 spike peptides, obtained after COVID-19 vaccination. The rearrangement links TRBV6-5 to TRBJ1-2, with D uncertain. This CDR3 is CASNLQPGLEGYTF. Written as DNA, the CDR3 is TGTGCCAGCAACCTGCAACCGGGATTGGAGGGCTACACCTTC.